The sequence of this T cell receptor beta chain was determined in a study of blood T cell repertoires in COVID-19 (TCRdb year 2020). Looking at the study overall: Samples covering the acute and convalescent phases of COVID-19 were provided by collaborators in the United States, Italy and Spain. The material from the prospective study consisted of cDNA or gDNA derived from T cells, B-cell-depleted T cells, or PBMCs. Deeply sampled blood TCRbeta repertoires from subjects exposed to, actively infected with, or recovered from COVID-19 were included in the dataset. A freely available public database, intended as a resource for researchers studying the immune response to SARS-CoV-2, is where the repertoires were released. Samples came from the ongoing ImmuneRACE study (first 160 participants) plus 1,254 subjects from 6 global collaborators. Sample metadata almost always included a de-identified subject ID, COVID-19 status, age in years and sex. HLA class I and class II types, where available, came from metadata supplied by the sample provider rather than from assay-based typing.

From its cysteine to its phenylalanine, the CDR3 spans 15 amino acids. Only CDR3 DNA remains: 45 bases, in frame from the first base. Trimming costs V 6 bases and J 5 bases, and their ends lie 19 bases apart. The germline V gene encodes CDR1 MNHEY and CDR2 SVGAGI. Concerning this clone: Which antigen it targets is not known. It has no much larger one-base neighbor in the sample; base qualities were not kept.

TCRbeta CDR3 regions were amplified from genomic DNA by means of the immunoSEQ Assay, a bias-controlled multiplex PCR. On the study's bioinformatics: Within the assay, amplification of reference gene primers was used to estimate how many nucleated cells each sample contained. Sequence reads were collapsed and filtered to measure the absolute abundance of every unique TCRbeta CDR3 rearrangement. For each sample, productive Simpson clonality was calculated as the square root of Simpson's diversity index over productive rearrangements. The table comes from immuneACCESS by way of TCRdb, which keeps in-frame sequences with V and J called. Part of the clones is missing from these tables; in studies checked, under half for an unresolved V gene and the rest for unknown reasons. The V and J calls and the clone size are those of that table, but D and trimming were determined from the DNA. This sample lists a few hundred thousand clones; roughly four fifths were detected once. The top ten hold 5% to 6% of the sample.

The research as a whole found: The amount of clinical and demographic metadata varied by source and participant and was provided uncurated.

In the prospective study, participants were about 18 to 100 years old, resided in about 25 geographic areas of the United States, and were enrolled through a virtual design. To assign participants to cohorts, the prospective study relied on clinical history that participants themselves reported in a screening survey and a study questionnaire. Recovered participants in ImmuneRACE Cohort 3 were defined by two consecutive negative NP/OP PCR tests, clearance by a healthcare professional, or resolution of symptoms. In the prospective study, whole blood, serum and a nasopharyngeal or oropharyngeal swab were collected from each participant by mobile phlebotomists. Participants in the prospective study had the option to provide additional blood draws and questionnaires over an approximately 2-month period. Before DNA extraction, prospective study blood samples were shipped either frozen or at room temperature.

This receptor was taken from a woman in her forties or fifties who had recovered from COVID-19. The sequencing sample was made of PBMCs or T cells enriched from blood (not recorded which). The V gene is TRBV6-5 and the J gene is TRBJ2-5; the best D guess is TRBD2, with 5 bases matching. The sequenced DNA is TGTGCCAGCAGAAGGAGCAGAGTAGGCGGGGAGACCCAGTACTTC. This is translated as CASRRSRVGGETQYF.